This T cell receptor (beta chain) was observed in a study of blood T cell repertoires in COVID-19. CDR1 is SGDLS and CDR2 is YYNGEE in the germline V gene. The length of the CDR3 is 17 residues. The V end was cut by 0 bases, the J end by 0 bases, with 12 bases between. Some clones are missing from TCRdb's copy, which holds only in-frame ones; the method was immunoSEQ multiplex PCR. The sample contains 270,000 or so clones, approximately 84% of which appear only once. This chain connects TRBV9 to TRBJ2-2; maybe TRBD1 (5 bases). The sequencing input was peripheral blood. The origin of this receptor is a human donor in a cohort sampled during active COVID-19. Here the CDR3 reads CASSVARTFANTGELFF. DNA of the CDR3: TGTGCCAGCAGCGTAGCTAGGACATTTGCGAACACCGGGGAGCTGTTTTTT.